What follows are 27 T cell receptor beta chains derived from one specimen sequenced in a study of response to subunit inactivated influenza vaccine. TCRdb redid the calling of the RT-PCR reads with MiXCR, one entry per CDR3 protein. Here the sample spans hundreds of thousands of distinct CDR3 sequences, roughly 20% being singletons. Sequencing used PBMCs from blood, obtained 4 to 6 days after vaccination. All receptors derive from a man aged 45-65 years who received an inactivated influenza vaccine.

This clonotype has a handful of counts. The chain joins TRBV6-5 to TRBJ2-1, with TRBD2 matching 8 bases. V lost 4 bases, J lost 7 bases, and 9 bases stayed unmatched. The length of the CDR3 is 15 residues. Germline CDR1 is MNHEY and CDR2 is SVGAGI. The CDR3 nucleotides read TGTGCCAGCAGTTTAAGCGGGAGCGGATGGAATGAGCAGTTCTTC. It specifies CASSLSGSGWNEQFF.

This clonotype was counted a few times. The rearrangement uses TRBV25-1 and TRBJ2-1; 12 bases align to TRBD2. Germline V gene data show CDR1 as MGHDK and CDR2 as SYGVNS. With V trimmed by 4 bases and J by 3 bases, 4 bases remained unmatched. The CDR3 is 16 amino acids. Written as DNA, the CDR3 is TGTGCCAGCAGTGTCTCGACTAGCGGGGGCTACAATGAGCAGTTCTTC. This codes for CASSVSTSGGYNEQFF.

V usage is TRBV24-1 and J usage is TRBJ2-1, with TRBD2 matching 10 bases. J lost 5 bases, V lost 0 bases, and 3 bases had no gene match. Per the germline V gene, CDR1 is KGHDR and CDR2 is SFDVKD. The length of the CDR3 is 16 residues. In nucleotides, the CDR3 is TGTGCCACCAGTGATTTGGGACTAGCGGAACACAATGAGCAGTTCTTC. The encoded protein is CATSDLGLAEHNEQFF.

CDR3 amino acids: CASSSPGLASREQFF. In DNA form, the CDR3 reads TGTGCCAGCAGCTCTCCGGGACTAGCTTCGAGGGAGCAGTTCTTC. The chain recombines TRBV7-2 with TRBJ2-1; 9 bases are shared with TRBD2. The junction had 11 bases not matched to a gene; V was cut back by 4 bases and J by 10 bases. The CDR3 extends over 15 amino acids. Germline V gene lookup returns CDR1 SGHTA and CDR2 FQGNSA.

The chain links TRBV7-2 to TRBJ1-3; D remains ambiguous. This CDR3 spans 15 amino acids. Trimming cost V 3 bases and J 0 bases, with 9 bases left between them. The germline V gene encodes CDR1 SGHTA and CDR2 FQGNSA. The CDR3 DNA sequence: TGTGCCAGCAGCTTGAGCTGGAGCTCTGGAAACACCATATATTTT. As protein: CASSLSWSSGNTIYF. The variable domain in full, completed from reference TRBV7-2 and TRBJ1-3, reads GAGVSQSPSNKVTEKGKDVELRCDPISGHTALYWYRQSLGQGLEFLIYFQGNSAPDKSGLPSDRFSAERTGGSVSTLTIQRTQQEDSAVYLCASSLSWSSGNTIYFGEGSWLTVV.

The genes are TRBV20-1 and TRBJ2-3; 9 bases line up with TRBD1. This CDR3 contains 16 residues. V dropped 4 bases and J dropped 8; count of bases not matched to a gene: 16. Germline CDR1 and CDR2: DFQATT and SNEGSKA (reference sequence). DNA for the CDR3: TGCAGTGCTACCCTGGGGGGGACAGGGATCCTGGGTACGCAGTATTTT. This sequence encodes CSATLGGTGILGTQYF.

The table lists this clonotype with many counts. The rearrangement joins TRBV29-1 to TRBJ2-7; D possibly corresponds to TRBD1 (6 bases). This CDR3 contains 10 residues. In germline, CDR1 is SQVTM, CDR2 ANQGSEA. The germline V and J ends were trimmed by 5 bases and 5 bases, with 7 bases remaining between them. CDR3 protein: CSVRDNEQYF. The DNA of the CDR3 is TGCAGCGTTCGGGACAACGAGCAGTACTTC.

This rearrangement joins TRBV7-8 to TRBJ1-5; D remains ambiguous. Trimming left V 2 bases short and J 0 bases short, with 8 bases between. The CDR3 sequence is 15 residues long. Germline V gives CDR1 SGHVS, CDR2 FQNEAQ. Here the CDR3 DNA reads TGTGCCAGCAGCTTAAACAGATATAGCAATCAGCCCCAGCATTTT. Protein sequence: CASSLNRYSNQPQHF.

This clonotype was counted between two and nine times. The V and J genes are TRBV3-1 and TRBJ2-3; D not certain. Germline V CDR1 and CDR2: LGHDT, YNNKEL (reference sequence). Trimming cost V 0 bases and J 7 bases, with 14 bases left between them. This CDR3 spans 15 amino acids. The CDR3 loop is CASSQDPLLGYTQYF. The CDR3 DNA reads as TGTGCCAGCAGCCAAGACCCCCTTCTAGGCTATACGCAGTATTTT.

The CDR3 sequence: CASSLAQGGAAEQYF. The CDR3 DNA reads TGCGCCAGCAGCTTGGCCCAAGGGGGGGCGGCTGAGCAGTACTTC. The V call is TRBV5-1, the J call TRBJ2-7, with D maybe TRBD2 (7 bases). The CDR3 is 15 residues long. Trimming cost V 0 bases and J 7 bases, with 17 bases left between them. Germline lookup yields CDR1 SGHRS and CDR2 YFSETQ. The variable domain in full, completed from reference TRBV5-1 and TRBJ2-7, reads KAGVTQTPRYLIKTRGQQVTLSCSPISGHRSVSWYQQTPGQGLQFLFEYFSETQRNKGNFPGRFSGRQFSNSRSEMNVSTLELGDSALYLCASSLAQGGAAEQYFGPGTRLTVT.

V and J are TRBV4-3 and TRBJ2-2; D may match TRBD1 or TRBD2 (5 bases each). Germline V gene lookup returns CDR1 LGHNA and CDR2 YSLEER. The CDR3 totals 15 residues. V was shortened by 4 bases and J by 4 bases, with 13 bases between the two germline ends. The CDR3 nucleotides read TGCGCCAGCAGCCCAGGTGAGGGACGCACCGGGGAGCTGTTTTTT. Translation gives CASSPGEGRTGELFF.

There are many counts of this clonotype. The V call is TRBV5-1, the J call TRBJ2-2; 11 bases match TRBD2. The germline V gene encodes CDR1 SGHRS and CDR2 YFSETQ. V lost 0 bases, J lost 1 base, and 2 bases stayed unmatched. The CDR3 spans 17 residues. CDR3 amino acids: CASSLGTSGRNTGELFF. CDR3 nucleotide sequence: TGCGCCAGCAGCTTGGGGACTAGCGGGCGGAACACCGGGGAGCTGTTTTTT.

This clonotype was seen only a few times. The V and J genes are TRBV9 and TRBJ2-3, with TRBD1 matching 9 bases. The V segment lost 2 bases and the J segment 2 bases; nucleotides outside the gene matches: 6. Germline CDR1 is SGDLS and CDR2 is YYNGEE. The CDR3 is 16 residues long. The CDR3 DNA is TGTGCCAGCAGCGTCTGGACAGGGGCAAACACAGATACGCAGTATTTT. It translates to CASSVWTGANTDTQYF. The variable domain in full, with the rest retrieved from reference TRBV9 and TRBJ2-3, is DSGVTQTPKHLITATGQRVTLRCSPRSGDLSVYWYQQSLDQGLQFLIQYYNGEERAKGNILERFSAQQFPDLHSELNLSSLELGDSALYFCASSVWTGANTDTQYFGPGTRLTVL.

This rearrangement joins TRBV24-1 to TRBJ2-7; D is uncertain. V shed 2 bases and J shed 3 bases, with 13 bases lying between them. The germline CDR1 and CDR2 sequences are KGHDR and SFDVKD. This CDR3 spans 15 amino acids. The CDR3 nucleotides are TGTGCCACCAGTGATTCTGGTGGCGGTGACTACGAGCAGTACTTC. Its translation: CATSDSGGGDYEQYF.

This clonotype occurred a few times. The chain carries TRBV29-1 and TRBJ2-7; TRBD2 matches at 9 bases. Per the germline V gene, CDR1 is SQVTM and CDR2 is ANQGSEA. The CDR3 extends over 15 amino acids. J gave up 0 bases and V 6 bases, and 9 bases lay outside the gene matches. CDR3 sequence reads: CSVGSGRTSSYEQYF. The CDR3 nucleotides are TGCAGCGTGGGGAGCGGGAGGACGAGCTCCTACGAGCAGTACTTC.

The chain recombines TRBV6-1 with TRBJ2-7; maybe TRBD2 (7 bases). Trimming cost V 3 bases and J 0 bases, with 15 bases left between them. CDR1 and CDR2 (germline): MNHNS, SASEGT. CDR3 size: 16 residues. This CDR3 is CASSDRGAALSYEQYF. The CDR3 DNA reads as TGTGCCAGCAGTGACCGGGGGGCCGCTCTCTCCTACGAGCAGTACTTC.

This clonotype was seen more than once but under ten times. V is TRBV11-2 and J is TRBJ2-7, with 9 bases aligning to TRBD2. This CDR3 has 21 amino acids. Germline V gene lookup returns CDR1 SGHAT and CDR2 FQNNGV. Trimming at V came to 2 bases and at J to 0 bases, leaving 20 bases not matched to a gene. CDR3 in amino acids: CASSLPSYQETSGSSSYEQYF. The CDR3 DNA reads as TGTGCCAGCAGCTTACCCAGTTATCAGGAGACTAGCGGTTCTAGCTCCTACGAGCAGTACTTC.

This clonotype appeared many times. The chain carries TRBV12-3 or TRBV12-4 and TRBJ1-5; perhaps TRBD1 as D (5 bases). CDR3 length: 15 residues. V shed 4 bases and J shed 2 bases, with 12 bases lying between them. In DNA form, the CDR3 reads TGTGCCAGCAGTTCTTTGTTCAGGGGCAATCAGCCCCAGCATTTT. It translates to CASSSLFRGNQPQHF.

The chain combines TRBV29-1 with TRBJ1-2; no firm D call. Trimming took off 6 bases at V and 3 bases at J, with 17 bases between the two ends. Germline CDR1 and CDR2: SQVTM and ANQGSEA. This CDR3 comprises 14 residues. Written as DNA, the CDR3 is TGCAGCGTAGCCAAGCTAGACCCACACTATGGCTACACCTTC. Its translation is CSVAKLDPHYGYTF.

This clonotype has a handful of counts. The J gene is TRBJ2-6, the V gene TRBV11-2; D perhaps matches TRBD1 (5 bases). V lost 5 bases to trimming and J lost 0 bases, with 11 bases between them. The CDR3 is 16 amino acids. Germline CDR1 SGHAT, CDR2 FQNNGV. The CDR3, as DNA: TGTGCCAGCAGCATCGACAGAGTCTCTGGGGCCAACGTCCTGACTTTC. It yields the protein CASSIDRVSGANVLTF.

The rearrangement links TRBV7-8 to TRBJ2-1, with 8 bases identical to TRBD1. V shed 6 bases and J 4 bases; nucleotides not matched to a gene: 8. Germline CDR1 reads SGHVS; CDR2 reads FQNEAQ. CDR3 length equals 15 residues. CDR3 protein: CASRSTGVVYNEQFF. The CDR3 DNA reads as TGTGCCAGCAGATCGACAGGGGTGGTTTACAATGAGCAGTTCTTC. Full variable domain (rest looked up from reference TRBV7-8 and TRBJ2-1): GAGVSQSPRYKVAKRGQDVALRCDPISGHVSLFWYQQALGQGPEFLTYFQNEAQLDKSGLPSDRFFAERPEGSVSTLKIQRTQQEDSAVYLCASRSTGVVYNEQFFGPGTRLTVL.

This clonotype turned up a few times. As DNA, the CDR3 is TGCAGTGCTAGAGGACAGGGCGGGCGCAATCAGCCCCAGCATTTT. Translated, it gives CSARGQGGRNQPQHF. The chain combines TRBV20-1 with TRBJ1-5; the match to TRBD1 covers 7 bases. V trimming: 1 base; J trimming: 2 bases; junction bases outside the gene matches: 5. The CDR3 contains 15 residues. CDR1 and CDR2 from the germline V gene are DFQATT and SNEGSKA (reference sequence).

The table lists this clonotype with many counts. A junction boundary mismatches the germline segment, possibly from a read error. The rearrangement joins TRBV18 to TRBJ2-1, with 8 bases that match TRBD1. CDR3 length equals 15 residues. Germline V CDR1 and CDR2: KGHSH, LQKENI. Here the CDR3 reads CASSPGTGTYNEQFF. Written as DNA, the CDR3 is TGCGCCAGCAGCCCCGGGACAGGAACTTACAATGAGCAGTTCTTC.

The table lists this clonotype with a few counts. The V and J genes are TRBV12-3 or TRBV12-4 and TRBJ2-3; tentative D call: TRBD1 (6 bases). The CDR3 length is 15 residues. The germline V and J ends were trimmed by 1 base and 9 bases, with 17 bases remaining between them. Written as DNA, the CDR3 is TGTGCCAGCAGTTTAGACAGGGTCAGCAGGAGCACGCAGTATTTT. Protein sequence: CASSLDRVSRSTQYF.

The chain couples TRBV12-3 or TRBV12-4 to TRBJ2-7, with 8 bases that match TRBD1. V shed 6 bases and J 6 bases; nucleotides not matched to a gene: 7. The CDR3 runs to 13 residues. The CDR3 DNA is TGTGCCAGCAGAGGGGACAGGTCGGCCGAGCAGTACTTC. Protein product: CASRGDRSAEQYF.

This rearrangement joins TRBV7-6 to TRBJ2-6, with a possible D match to TRBD1 (5 bases). CDR1 and CDR2 from the germline V gene are SGHVS and FNYEAQ. There are 18 residues in the CDR3. With 1 base removed from V and 3 bases from J, the gap between germline ends came to 16 bases. The CDR3 loop reads CASSLEAGYSGGANVLTF. The CDR3 DNA follows: TGTGCCAGCAGCTTAGAGGCAGGGTACTCTGGTGGGGCCAACGTCCTGACTTTC.

This clonotype came up a few times. This chain uses TRBV10-3 with TRBJ2-1; TRBD2 agrees at 7 bases. The ends lost 6 bases at V and 6 bases at J; junction bases unmatched: 8. This CDR3 is 14 amino acids long. Looked up from germline, CDR1 is ENHRY and CDR2 is SYGVKD. The CDR3 DNA reads as TGTGCCATCAGCCCGGCGGGAGCAGTCAATGAGCAGTTCTTC. It translates to CAISPAGAVNEQFF.